Presented here are 20 T cell receptor beta chains from one specimen sequenced in a study of blood T cell repertoires in COVID-19. Generated by immunoSEQ multiplex PCR, the TCRdb table keeps only in-frame clones and is missing some. In the table there are about 100,000 clones, about 89% of which are singletons. The sample was peripheral blood. Receptors were obtained from a man aged 35 to 55 with active or convalescent COVID-19.

The CDR3 sequence: CASSLTSEISPLHF. CDR3 nucleotide sequence: TGTGCCAGCAGCTTAACGTCCGAGATTTCACCCCTCCACTTT. The chain employs TRBV7-2 and TRBJ1-6; D not certain. Deletions cut 2 bases from V and 9 bases from J, with 11 bases between. The germline gives CDR1 SGHTA, CDR2 FQGNSA. This CDR3 region has 14 residues.

This chain connects TRBV28 to TRBJ1-2; D gene unclear. CDR1 and CDR2 from the germline V gene are MDHEN and SYDVKM. Trimming took 6 bases from V and 5 from J, leaving 7 bases between them. This CDR3 has 11 residues. The CDR3 loop is CASSTAYGYTF. For the CDR3, the DNA is TGTGCCAGCAGCACAGCTTATGGCTACACCTTC.

This clone has just one count. V gene TRBV14 combines with J gene TRBJ2-5; D is undetermined. CDR3 size: 12 residues. The ends were cut back, 3 bases at V and 0 bases at J, with 2 bases in the middle. Germline CDR1 reads SGHDN; CDR2 reads FVKESK. CDR3 DNA sequence: TGTGCCAGCAGCCACTACCAAGAGACCCAGTACTTC. Translating it yields CASSHYQETQYF.

The CDR3: CATSTTGNTIYF. CDR3 DNA sequence: TGTGCCACCAGCACGACAGGAAACACCATATATTTT. The V call is TRBV15, the J call TRBJ1-3; D call uncertain. V gave up 4 bases and J gave up 4 bases, with 5 bases separating them. The CDR3 contains 12 residues. Per germline, CDR1 LNHNV and CDR2 YYDKDF (reference sequence).

CDR3 sequence reads: CASSPWDSSGETQYF. The CDR3 coding sequence is TGTGCCAGCAGCCCATGGGACTCCTCAGGGGAGACCCAGTACTTC. The chain has TRBV3-1 (or the pseudogene TRBV3-2) and TRBJ2-5; possibly TRBD2 for D (6 bases). Trimming removed 4 bases from V and 5 bases from J, with 17 bases in between. Germline values: CDR1 LGHDT, CDR2 YNNKEL (reference sequence). This CDR3 spans 15 amino acids.

The gene calls are TRBV30 and TRBJ1-3; TRBD1 matches at 8 bases. Germline loops: CDR1 GTSNPN, CDR2 SVGIG (reference sequence). V shed 3 bases and J 4 bases; nucleotides not matched to a gene: 2. The CDR3 extends over 13 amino acids. CDR3 region: CAWSRQGGNTIYF. The CDR3 nucleotides read TGTGCCTGGAGCCGACAGGGGGGAAACACCATATATTTT.

The V call is TRBV19, the J call TRBJ2-4; 8 nucleotides line up with TRBD1. The V and J ends lost 4 bases and 15 bases, in that order; junction bases with no gene match: 11. This CDR3 has 13 amino acids. Germline V gives CDR1 LNHDA, CDR2 SQIVND (reference sequence). The CDR3 region is CASSTDRGTLRYF. In nucleotides, the CDR3 is TGTGCCAGTAGTACCGACAGGGGTACCCTTAGGTACTTC.

The chain recombines TRBV6-2 or TRBV6-3 with TRBJ1-2; weak D call: TRBD1 (6 bases). CDR1 MNHEY and CDR2 SVGEGT come from the germline V gene. V lost 5 bases and J 4 bases, leaving 14 bases between the germline ends. The CDR3 covers 14 residues. The CDR3 sequence is CASSNNREIYGYTF. Written as DNA, the CDR3 is TGTGCCAGCAGTAACAACAGGGAAATCTATGGCTACACCTTC.

The chain employs TRBV15 and TRBJ2-7; 12 bases are a match to TRBD2. The CDR3 is made up of 15 amino acids. CDR1 is LNHNV and CDR2 is YYDKDF in the germline V gene (reference sequence). The junction had 5 bases not matched to a gene; V was cut back by 4 bases and J by 4 bases. CDR3 amino acids: CATSTLAGGLYEQYF. CDR3 sequence (DNA): TGTGCCACCAGCACACTAGCGGGAGGCTTGTACGAGCAGTACTTC.

The chain employs TRBV5-1 and TRBJ1-1, with 8 bases that match TRBD1. V was pared by 3 bases and J by 10 bases, with 11 bases of the junction left unmatched. Germline loops: CDR1 SGHRS, CDR2 YFSETQ. This CDR3 spans 14 amino acids. The CDR3 DNA reads TGCGCCAGCAGCTCCCTCCGGGATACAGGGGGAGCTTTCTTT. Amino acids: CASSSLRDTGGAFF.

The chain couples TRBV27 to TRBJ2-5, with TRBD2 identical over 11 bases. The CDR3 is 17 residues long. Looked up from germline, CDR1 is MNHEY and CDR2 is SMNVEV (reference sequence). Trimming took 0 bases from V and 6 from J; bases not matched to a gene: 9. CDR3 coding DNA: TGTGCCAGCAGTTTATCGGTAGCGGGAGGGCCGATAAAGACCCAGTACTTC. As protein: CASSLSVAGGPIKTQYF.

In nucleotides, the CDR3 is TGTGCCAGCAGTTACTCGGCGGGGGCGGCAGATGGCTACACCTTC. As protein: CASSYSAGAADGYTF. V and J are TRBV6-5 and TRBJ1-2; maybe TRBD1 (6 bases). Trimming took 0 bases from V and 6 from J, leaving 14 bases between them. The CDR3 has 15 residues. CDR1 and CDR2 from the germline V gene are MNHEY and SVGAGI.

The V gene is TRBV5-4, the J gene TRBJ2-7; TRBD1 matches 10 bases. Germline CDR1 is SGHNT and CDR2 is YYREEE (reference sequence). The V segment lost 4 bases and the J segment 4 bases; nucleotides outside the gene matches: 8. The length of the CDR3 is 15 residues. CDR3: CASSLWTGGRYEQYF. The CDR3 coding sequence is TGTGCCAGCAGCCTGTGGACAGGGGGTCGGTACGAGCAGTACTTC.

Note on this clone: Distinct nucleotide sequences in the sample also encode this CDR3. The chain joins TRBV4-3 to TRBJ2-7; 7 bases map to TRBD2. In germline, CDR1 is LGHNA, CDR2 YSLEER. With 0 bases clipped from V and 1 base from J, the junction kept 0 bases outside the gene matches. The CDR3 totals 14 residues. CDR3 protein: CASSQEGGSYEQYF. Here the CDR3 DNA reads TGCGCCAGCAGCCAAGAGGGGGGGTCCTACGAGCAGTACTTC.

This chain joins TRBV28 and TRBJ2-7; 7 bases fit TRBD1. Germline CDR1 MDHEN, CDR2 SYDVKM. J was trimmed by 4 bases and V by 5 bases; bases with no gene match: 8. The CDR3 extends over 14 amino acids. The CDR3 sequence is CASSTQQGSYEQYF. CDR3 nucleotides: TGTGCCAGCAGTACACAACAGGGGTCATACGAGCAGTACTTC.

The chain carries TRBV19 and TRBJ2-5; a possible D gene is TRBD2 (6 bases). This CDR3 contains 13 residues. Trimming took 6 bases from V and 3 from J, leaving 11 bases between them. From germline, CDR1 is LNHDA and CDR2 SQIVND (reference sequence). Here the CDR3 DNA reads TGTGCCAGTAGCCGGGGGTGGGAAGAGACCCAGTACTTC. Its translation is CASSRGWEETQYF.

Details on this clone: A read error may account for a junction end that differs from germline. V and J are TRBV19 and TRBJ1-2, with TRBD1 matching over 9 bases. Germline CDR1 and CDR2: LNHDA and SQIVND (reference sequence). This CDR3 is built from 9 residues. The CDR3 DNA follows: TGTGCGACCGGGACAGGGCCCTTCTTC. Protein sequence: CATGTGPFF.

This clone was observed a handful of times. The chain joins TRBV18 to TRBJ2-2; D is possibly TRBD1 (6 bases). V was trimmed by 2 bases and J by 7 bases, leaving 11 bases between them. The length of the CDR3 is 14 residues. CDR1 is KGHSH, CDR2 LQKENI, per germline. The CDR3: CASSPSRGIGELFF. The DNA for the CDR3 is TGTGCCAGCTCACCAAGCAGGGGAATCGGGGAGCTGTTTTTT.

The chain links TRBV24-1 to TRBJ2-2; the D is unclear. V was shortened by 5 bases and J by 6 bases, with 6 bases between the two germline ends. The germline CDR1 and CDR2 sequences are KGHDR and SFDVKD. The CDR3 is 12 amino acids. The CDR3 DNA reads TGTGCCACCAGTGCGCACTCCGGGGAGCTGTTTTTT. This codes for CATSAHSGELFF.

The chain carries TRBV7-2 and TRBJ2-7, with D possibly matching TRBD2 (5 bases). The germline V and J ends were trimmed by 3 bases and 5 bases, with 17 bases remaining between them. This CDR3 contains 15 residues. Germline CDR1 is SGHTA and CDR2 is FQGNSA. The CDR3 here is CASSFVRAPIHEQYF. The CDR3 DNA sequence: TGTGCCAGCAGCTTCGTGCGGGCACCCATCCACGAGCAGTACTTC.